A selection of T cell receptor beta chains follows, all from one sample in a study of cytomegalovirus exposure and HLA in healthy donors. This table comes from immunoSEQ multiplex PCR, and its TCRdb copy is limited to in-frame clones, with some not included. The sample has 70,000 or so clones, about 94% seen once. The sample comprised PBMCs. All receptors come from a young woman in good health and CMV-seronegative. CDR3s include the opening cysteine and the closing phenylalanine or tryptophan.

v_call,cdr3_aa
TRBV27,CASSSPGGPAKETQYF
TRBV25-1,CASSESAGGTDTQYF
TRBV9,CASSVGGRRTSGAEAQYF
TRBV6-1,CAIQTGTENSPLHF
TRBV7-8,CASSLHPRGVEQFF
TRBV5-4,CASSDDRSQETQYF
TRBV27,CASSFLGLGESTDTQYF
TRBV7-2,CASSLGSGKYNSPLHF
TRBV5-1,CASSLGLNEQFF
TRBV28,CASSSGRGRSANEKLFF
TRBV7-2,CASSLGGGVETQYF
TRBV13,CASSLGDRDQPQHF
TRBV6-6,CASSTPGQTYGYTF
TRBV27,CASRGGQGTNYGYTF
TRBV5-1,CASSSSGGESYNEQFF
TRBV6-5,CASWRSGFSWAFF
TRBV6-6,CASSAGRSYNEQFF
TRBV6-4,CASSVLAGDYNEQFF
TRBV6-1,CASSELAGESYEQYF
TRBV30,CAWSVWGVNTEAFF
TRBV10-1,CASSLSGGANTQYF
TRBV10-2,CASSEETGTDTQYF
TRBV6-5,CASSYSRGDDEAFF
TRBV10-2,CASSESESSGAFF
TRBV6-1,CASVPAGVDTGELFF
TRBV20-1,CSARGGELFF
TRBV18,CASSPPAGSATRFYGYTF
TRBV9,CASSVTPGVSYEQYF
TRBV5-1,CASSLDRAGYEQYF
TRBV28,CASSFASGTVQYF
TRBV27,CASSLSPLAGSTDTQYF
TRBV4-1,CASSQGGDSSYEQYF
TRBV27,CASSTRQPTGGEGDTQYF
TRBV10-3,CAIKWGHTQYF
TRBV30,CAWRTTGPEQYF
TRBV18,CASSPGGASNEKLFF
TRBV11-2,CASTDRDEQYF
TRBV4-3,CASSQGLGETQYF
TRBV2,CASSAGTGSQPQHF
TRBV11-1,CASSFVTGGFSGANVLTF
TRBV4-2,CASSPRTGDHYGYTF